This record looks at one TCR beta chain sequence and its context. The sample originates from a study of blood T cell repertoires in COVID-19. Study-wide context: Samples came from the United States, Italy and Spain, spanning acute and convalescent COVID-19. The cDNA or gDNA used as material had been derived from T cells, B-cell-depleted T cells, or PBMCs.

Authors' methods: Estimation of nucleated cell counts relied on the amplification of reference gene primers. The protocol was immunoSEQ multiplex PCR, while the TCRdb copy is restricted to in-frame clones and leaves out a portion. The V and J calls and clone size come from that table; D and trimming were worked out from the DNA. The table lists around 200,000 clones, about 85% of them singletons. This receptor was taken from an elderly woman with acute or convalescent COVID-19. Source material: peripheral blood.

This CDR3 is CAIRAGLAANTGELFF. The CDR3 coding sequence is TGTGCCATCAGGGCGGGACTAGCGGCCAACACCGGGGAGCTGTTTTTT. The chain employs TRBV10-3 and TRBJ2-2; the match to TRBD2 covers 11 bases. J lost 2 bases, V lost 6 bases, and 5 bases had no gene match. CDR3 length: 16 amino acids. Germline CDR1 and CDR2: ENHRY and SYGVKD.